This T cell receptor (beta chain) was recovered during a study of control samples from healthy donors and cancer patients. Libraries were prepared by immunoSEQ multiplex PCR; TCRdb keeps only in-frame clonotypes and omits some of them. The table lists about 120,000 clones, approximately 90% of them singletons. The CDR3 extends over 18 amino acids. The germline V gene has CDR1 MRHNA and CDR2 SNTAGT. Trimming took 3 bases from V and 4 from J, leaving 22 bases between them. The sequencing sample was made of blood. The receptor was derived from a woman aged 18 to 35 in good health. J is TRBJ1-5 and V is TRBV6-4; D might be TRBD1 (5 bases). The CDR3 sequence: CASSEAQGHSKKNQPQHF. The CDR3 region has the DNA TGTGCCAGCAGTGAGGCGCAGGGCCATTCTAAGAAAAATCAGCCCCAGCATTTT.